This T cell receptor (beta chain) was captured by sequencing in a study of blood T cells in healthy people across ages. Study results and limitations: Per-million-T-cell TCR beta diversity fell roughly linearly with age. Those diversity estimates obtained from one million T cells were thought to be underestimates.

Concerning this clonotype itself: Its antigen is unknown.

Then a second PCR, running roughly 7 to 11 cycles, was carried out with a sample-barcoded 5' primer and a J-beta primer mix. TCRdb ran MiXCR on the 5' RACE reads and lists one entry per CDR3 protein. The data show some 1.4 million distinct CDR3 sequences, roughly 45% seen once. PBMCs numbering at least 6 million were isolated per sample. Germline V lookup: CDR1 LGHDT, CDR2 YNNKEL (reference sequence). This CDR3 is built from 14 residues. V was shortened by 1 base and J by 11 bases, with 17 bases between the two germline ends. Source material: blood. The clonotype comes from a woman in her late teens or twenties in good health. The chain combines TRBV3-1 with TRBJ1-1, with D unclear. The CDR3 DNA is TGTGCCAGCAGCCAAGGGCCCGGTTCCCAAGGGGCTTTCTTT. Its protein is CASSQGPGSQGAFF.